Listed below are T cell receptor beta chains from one sample, sequenced in a study of post-analysis software for immune sequencing data. Using its own MiXCR run on the PCR reads, TCRdb lists one record per CDR3 protein. The sample lists 350,000 to 500,000 distinct CDR3 sequences; approximately 38% were seen once. Material for sequencing was blood. The source is a girl aged 2-10 years with multiple sclerosis. Each CDR3 is given without its conserved first and last residue.

j_call v_call cdr3_length cdr3_aa
TRBJ2-5 TRBV3-1 12 ASSHSGTKETQY
NA TRBV28 14 ASSLLAAGTGNEQY
TRBJ2-7 TRBV24-1 10 ATSEDNYEQY
TRBJ1-2 TRBV20-1 12 SARLDRDNYGYT
TRBJ2-1 TRBV7-9 11 ASSTQGASEQF
TRBJ1-5 TRBV29-1 12 SVEADRINQPQH
TRBJ1-1 TRBV5-1 16 ASSLAYQSGQGSTEAF
TRBJ2-1 TRBV9 14 ASSVHSGSSYNEQF
TRBJ1-6 TRBV5-1 12 ASSSGTVGGSLH
TRBJ1-2 TRBV29-1 12 SVETSPQPYGYT
TRBJ2-5 TRBV15 12 ATSRVSGQETQY
TRBJ1-4 TRBV12-3/TRBV12-4 15 ASSLARDSGDNEKRF
TRBJ2-7 TRBV11-2 13 ASSWRADSSYEQY
TRBJ2-7 TRBV20-1 11 SSLAPNEYEQY
TRBJ2-1 TRBV6-1 17 ASSPNLWWGAFTNNEQF
TRBJ2-7 TRBV28 13 ASSPPLAGYYEQY
TRBJ2-3 TRBV7-2 14 ASSPWGRVNTDTQY
TRBJ1-2 TRBV4-3 13 ASSGFDSSNYGYT
TRBJ1-2 TRBV12-3/TRBV12-4 12 ASSPTGRVNGYT
NA TRBV9 16 ASSPSGTSGRGYNEQY
TRBJ2-3 TRBV5-1 15 ASSLGSGQGVTDTQY
TRBJ2-7 TRBV6-6 12 ASSFLGTPGEQY
TRBJ2-7 TRBV20-1 10 SASSWGYEQY
TRBJ1-3 TRBV4-2 14 ASSQDKGASGNTIY